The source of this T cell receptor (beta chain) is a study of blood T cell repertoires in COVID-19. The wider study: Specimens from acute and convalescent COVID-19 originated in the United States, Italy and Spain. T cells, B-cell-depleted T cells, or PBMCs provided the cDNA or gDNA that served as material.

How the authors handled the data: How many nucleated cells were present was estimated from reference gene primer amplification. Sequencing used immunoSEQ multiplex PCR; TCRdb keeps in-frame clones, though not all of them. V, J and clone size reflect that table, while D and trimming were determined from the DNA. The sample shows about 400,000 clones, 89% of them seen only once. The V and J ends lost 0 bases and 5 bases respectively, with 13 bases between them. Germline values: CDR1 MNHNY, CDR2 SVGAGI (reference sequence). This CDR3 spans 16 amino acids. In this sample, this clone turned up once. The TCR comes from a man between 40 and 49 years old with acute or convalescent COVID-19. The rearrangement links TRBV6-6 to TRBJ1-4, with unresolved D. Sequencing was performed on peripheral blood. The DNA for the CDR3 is TGTGCCAGCAGTTACTCTTCCCTCCCGGGGAATGAAAAACTGTTTTTT. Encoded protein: CASSYSSLPGNEKLFF.